Sequencing of this TCR beta chain was carried out in a study of regulatory T cells in long-lasting Graves disease. V was trimmed by 7 bases and J by 10 bases, leaving 22 bases between them. The CDR3 length is 14 residues. Germline V lookup: CDR1 LGHNA, CDR2 YNFKEQ. The TCR beta library used iRepertoire HTBI primers with Arm-PCR amplification of CDR3. Original processing notes: Identification across samples found about 65 TRBV and approximately 15 TRBJ segments. TCRdb re-called the multiplex PCR reads with MiXCR, one entry per CDR3 protein. None of the V and J calls come from the authors' own analysis; TCRdb made them. The repertoire includes around 500,000 distinct CDR3 sequences, 15% to 20% of them detected once, and just under 25% sits in the top ten. Time point defined: newly diagnosed GD, antithyroid drugs for less than 3 months. Construction of the TCR library relied on RNA isolated from PBMCs.

A further study also used this sample, focusing on T cells in Graves' hyperthyroidism and ophthalmopathy.

The sample here was peripheral blood mononuclear cells (PBMCs), taken at new diagnosis, from a patient treated with antithyroid drugs. This chain links TRBV4-2 with TRBJ1-1; tentative D call: TRBD1 (6 bases). The source of this sequence is a woman aged 35-65 years with Graves disease. The CDR3 DNA follows: TGTGCCAGCACCTTAGGCCCAGGGGCCTGCAGAGCTTTCTTT. It yields the protein CASTLGPGACRAFF.